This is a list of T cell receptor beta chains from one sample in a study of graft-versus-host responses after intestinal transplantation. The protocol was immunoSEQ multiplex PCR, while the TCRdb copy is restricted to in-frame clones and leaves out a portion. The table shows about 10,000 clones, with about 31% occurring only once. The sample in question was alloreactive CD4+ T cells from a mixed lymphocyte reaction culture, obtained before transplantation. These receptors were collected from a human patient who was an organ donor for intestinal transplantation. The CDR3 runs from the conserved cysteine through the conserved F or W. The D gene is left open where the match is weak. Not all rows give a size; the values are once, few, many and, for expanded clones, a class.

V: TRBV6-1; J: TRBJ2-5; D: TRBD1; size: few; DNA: TGTGCCAGCAGTGACATGACAGGGGAAGAGACCCAGTACTTC; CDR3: CASSDMTGEETQYF
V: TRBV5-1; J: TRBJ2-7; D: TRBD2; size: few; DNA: TGCGCCAGCAGCTTGACTAGCGGGGCCTACGAGCAGTACTTC; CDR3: CASSLTSGAYEQYF
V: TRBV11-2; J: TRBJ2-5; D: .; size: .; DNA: TGTGCCAGCAGCTTAAGGGGGGGGAGAGAGACCCAGTACTTC; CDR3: CASSLRGGRETQYF
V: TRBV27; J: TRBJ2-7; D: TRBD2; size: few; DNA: TGTGCCAGCATCAAACCGTGTGGGCGGGGGAGCTCCTACGAGCAGTACTTC; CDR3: CASIKPCGRGSSYEQYF
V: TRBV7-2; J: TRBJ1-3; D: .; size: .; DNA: TGTGCCAGCAGCTTATACGATTTTGGCTCTGGAAACACCATATATTTT; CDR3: CASSLYDFGSGNTIYF
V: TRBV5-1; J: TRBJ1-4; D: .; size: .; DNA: TGCGCCAGCAGCTTGGTGTCCGCGACAGCTTATAATGAAAAACTGTTTTTT; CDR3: CASSLVSATAYNEKLFF
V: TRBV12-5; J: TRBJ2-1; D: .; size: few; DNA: TGTGCTAGTGGTTTGGTAGGCCCCCTCCTGAGGAGCTCCTACAATGAGCAGTTCTTC; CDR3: CASGLVGPLLRSSYNEQFF
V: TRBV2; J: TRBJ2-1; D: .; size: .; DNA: TGTGCCAGCAGTGAAGAGAGCTACAATGAGCAGTTCTTC; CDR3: CASSEESYNEQFF
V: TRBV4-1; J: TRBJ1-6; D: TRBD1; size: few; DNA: TGCGCCAGCAGCCAAGCCCCCGGACAGGGAGGTAATTCACCCCTCCACTTT; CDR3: CASSQAPGQGGNSPLHF
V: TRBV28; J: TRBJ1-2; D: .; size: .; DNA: TGTGCCAGCTCAATCCCAGGGCAGGGGAACTATGGCTACACCTTC; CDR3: CASSIPGQGNYGYTF
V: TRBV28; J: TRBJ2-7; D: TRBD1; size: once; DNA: TGTGCCAGCAGGGACAGGGTTTACGAGCAGTACTTC; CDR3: CASRDRVYEQYF
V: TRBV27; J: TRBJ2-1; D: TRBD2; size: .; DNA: TGTGCCAGCAGTTTATCTAGCGGGGGCAATGAGCAGTTCTTC; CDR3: CASSLSSGGNEQFF
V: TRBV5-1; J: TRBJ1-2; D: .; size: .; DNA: TGCGCCAGCAGCCCGCCGGGTCTCTATGGCTACACCTTC; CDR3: CASSPPGLYGYTF
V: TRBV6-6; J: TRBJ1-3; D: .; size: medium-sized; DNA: TGTGCCAGCAGTTACTCGGGTCGGGGCTCCGGAAACACCATATATTTT; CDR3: CASSYSGRGSGNTIYF
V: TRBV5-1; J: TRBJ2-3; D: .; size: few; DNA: TGCGCCAGCAGCTTAAGACAGACTAGCACAGATACGCAGTATTTT; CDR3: CASSLRQTSTDTQYF
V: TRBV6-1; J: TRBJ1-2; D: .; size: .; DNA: TGTGCCAGCAGGACCCCCGGTGAGGGCAACTATGGCTACACCTTC; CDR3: CASRTPGEGNYGYTF
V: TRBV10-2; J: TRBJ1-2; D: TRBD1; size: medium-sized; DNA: TGCGCCACCTCAGGGACAGGGAAGTTCTTCTTC; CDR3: CATSGTGKFFF
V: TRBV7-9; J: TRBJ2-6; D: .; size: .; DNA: TGTGCCAGCAGCCCCCGTTATTCTGGGGCCAACGTCCTGACTTTC; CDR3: CASSPRYSGANVLTF
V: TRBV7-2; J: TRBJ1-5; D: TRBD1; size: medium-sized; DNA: TGTGCCAGCAGCTACCAGGGGGCGAGCAATCAGCCCCAGCATTTT; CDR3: CASSYQGASNQPQHF
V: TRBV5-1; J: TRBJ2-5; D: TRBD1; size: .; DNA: TGCGCCAGCAGCTTAGGGACAGGGGAGGAGACCCAGTACTTC; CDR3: CASSLGTGEETQYF
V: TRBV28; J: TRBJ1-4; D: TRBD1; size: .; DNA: TGTGCCAGCAGTTCGTTCCCAGGGGGTAGAGGTGAAAAACTGTTTTTT; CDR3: CASSSFPGGRGEKLFF
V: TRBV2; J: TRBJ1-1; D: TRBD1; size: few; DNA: TGTGCCAGCAGGAGAAATTACGCTGGACAGGGGAACACTGAAGCTTTCTTT; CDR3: CASRRNYAGQGNTEAFF
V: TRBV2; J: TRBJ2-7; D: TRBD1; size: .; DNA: TGTGCCAGCAGTGACGGGGGACAGGGCTACGAGCAGTACTTC; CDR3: CASSDGGQGYEQYF
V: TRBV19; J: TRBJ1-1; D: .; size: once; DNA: TGTGCCAGTAGTATGTTCTCCGGGACAAACACTGAAGCTTTCTTT; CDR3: CASSMFSGTNTEAFF
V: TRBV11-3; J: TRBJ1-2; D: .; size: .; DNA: TGTGCCAGCAGCTTAGACTCAGTAAGCGGCTACACCTTC; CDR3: CASSLDSVSGYTF
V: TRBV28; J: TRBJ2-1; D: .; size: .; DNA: TGTGCCAGCCAAACCTCCTACAATGAGCAGTTCTTC; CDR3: CASQTSYNEQFF
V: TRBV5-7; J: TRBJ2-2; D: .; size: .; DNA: TGTGCCAGCAGCTTGCCAGGGGATGGTCCCGGGGAGCTGTTTTTT; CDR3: CASSLPGDGPGELFF
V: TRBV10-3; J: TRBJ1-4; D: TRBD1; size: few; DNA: TGTGCCATCAGTGAGGGACAGGGGTTGGAAAAACTGTTTTTT; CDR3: CAISEGQGLEKLFF
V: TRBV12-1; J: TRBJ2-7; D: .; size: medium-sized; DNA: TGTGCCAGCAGCTTTGATCAGGCCTACGAGCAGTACTTC; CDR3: CASSFDQAYEQYF
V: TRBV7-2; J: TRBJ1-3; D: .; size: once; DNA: TGTGCCAGCAGCGCCGCACGCACCATATATTTT; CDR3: CASSAARTIYF
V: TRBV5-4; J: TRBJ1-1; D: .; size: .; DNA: TGTGCCAGCAGCCAAGCTGTTGACAGACGAGGGACTGAAGCTTTCTTT; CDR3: CASSQAVDRRGTEAFF
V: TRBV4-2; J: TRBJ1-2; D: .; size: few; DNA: TGTGCCAGCAGCCAAGATCAAGGATATGGCTACACCTTC; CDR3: CASSQDQGYGYTF
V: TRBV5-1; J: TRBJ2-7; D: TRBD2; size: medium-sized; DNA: TGCGCCAGCAGCTTGAGACAGTTTCCTACGGGGGGCTACGAGCAGTACTTC; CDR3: CASSLRQFPTGGYEQYF
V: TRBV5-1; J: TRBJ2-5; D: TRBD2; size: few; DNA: TGCGCCAGCAGCTTGGGGAGTCATCAGCGGGGCGAGACCCAGTACTTC; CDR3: CASSLGSHQRGETQYF
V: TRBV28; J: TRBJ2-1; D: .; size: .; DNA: TGTGCCAGCAGTTTAGAGGACTTATGGGGGGTGGGCTACAATGAGCAGTTCTTC; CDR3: CASSLEDLWGVGYNEQFF
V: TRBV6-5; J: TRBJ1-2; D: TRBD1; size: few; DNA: TGTGCCAGCAGACAGGGGCAATTCTATGGCTACACCTTC; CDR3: CASRQGQFYGYTF
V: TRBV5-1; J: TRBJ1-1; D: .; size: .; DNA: TGCGCCAGCAGCTCTGACCCCGGAGGGGCGAACACTGAAGCTTTCTTT; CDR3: CASSSDPGGANTEAFF
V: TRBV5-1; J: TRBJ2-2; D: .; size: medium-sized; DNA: TGCGCCAGCAGCTTTAGCACCGGGGAGCTGTTTTTT; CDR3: CASSFSTGELFF
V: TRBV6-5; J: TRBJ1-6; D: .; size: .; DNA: TGTGCCAGCTCAGGACACTATAATTCACCCCTCCACTTT; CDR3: CASSGHYNSPLHF
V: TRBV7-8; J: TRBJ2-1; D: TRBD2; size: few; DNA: TGTGCCTTTAAAGACCCAAGCGGGGGAAGTTACAATGAGCAGTTCTTC; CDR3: CAFKDPSGGSYNEQFF
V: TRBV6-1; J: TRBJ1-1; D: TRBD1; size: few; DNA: TGTGCCAGCAGTACAGGGGCTAAGGCTTTCTTT; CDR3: CASSTGAKAFF
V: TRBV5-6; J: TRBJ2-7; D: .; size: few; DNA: TGTGCCAGCAGCTTGGCCGGGACGACACTTTACGAGCAGTACTTC; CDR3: CASSLAGTTLYEQYF
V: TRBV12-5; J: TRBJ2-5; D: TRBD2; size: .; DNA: TGTGCTAGTGGTTTGGGATACCATAGCGGGGACCAAGAGACCCAGTACTTC; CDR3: CASGLGYHSGDQETQYF
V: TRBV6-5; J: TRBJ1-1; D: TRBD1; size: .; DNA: TGTGCCAGCAGAAGACAGGGGAACACTGAAGCTTTCTTT; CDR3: CASRRQGNTEAFF
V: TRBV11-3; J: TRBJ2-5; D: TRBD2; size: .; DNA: TGTGCCAGCAGCCAGGTCTGGATAGCGGGGGGAGAGACCCAGTACTTC; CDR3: CASSQVWIAGGETQYF
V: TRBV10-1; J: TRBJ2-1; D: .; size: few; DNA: TGCGCCAGCAGTGAGGATGGGGGTGAGCAGTTCTTC; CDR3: CASSEDGGEQFF
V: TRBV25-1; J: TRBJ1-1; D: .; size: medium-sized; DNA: TGTGCCAGCAGTGAATACAGGGAAGCTTTCTTT; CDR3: CASSEYREAFF
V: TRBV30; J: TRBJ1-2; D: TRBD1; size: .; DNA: TGTGCCTGGACCGGGACAGGTCCCTACACCTTC; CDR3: CAWTGTGPYTF
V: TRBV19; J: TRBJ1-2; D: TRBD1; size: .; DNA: TGTGCCAGTAGGACAGGGACCTATGGCTACACCTTC; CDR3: CASRTGTYGYTF
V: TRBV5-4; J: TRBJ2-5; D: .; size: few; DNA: TGTGCCAGCAGCTTGGTTTATCAAGAGACCCAGTACTTC; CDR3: CASSLVYQETQYF
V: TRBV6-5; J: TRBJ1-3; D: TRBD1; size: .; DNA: TGTGCCAGCAGTGGGGACAGGGTATCTGGAAACACCATATATTTT; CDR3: CASSGDRVSGNTIYF
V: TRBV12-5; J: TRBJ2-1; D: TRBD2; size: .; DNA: TGTGCTAGTGGTCCCCGTAGCGGGGGGTTAAGCTCCTACAATGAGCAGTTCTTC; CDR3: CASGPRSGGLSSYNEQFF
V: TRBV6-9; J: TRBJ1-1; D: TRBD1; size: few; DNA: TGTGCCAGCAGTTACTCGATACACAGGGGGCAAGCTGAAGCTTTCTTT; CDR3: CASSYSIHRGQAEAFF